This T cell receptor beta chain was profiled in a study of T cell clones after liver transplantation. Study-wide background: A pre-transplant mixed lymphocyte reaction with TCRbeta sequencing defined graft-donor-reactive clones followed in post-transplant blood.

CDR3 length equals 14 residues. The protocol was immunoSEQ multiplex PCR, while the TCRdb copy is restricted to in-frame clones and leaves out a portion. The sample shows more than 20,000 clones, 85% to 95% of them seen only once. J is TRBJ2-5 and V is TRBV1; the DNA was not compared with TRBD2, the D call given in the table. TRBV1 is recorded as a pseudogene. The specimen comprised CD8+ T cells from blood, sampled roughly 25 months after liver transplant. The TCR originated in a human patient who received a liver transplant. Some of the T cells may derive from the graft donor. The CDR3 region has the DNA TGCACCAGCAGCCACGGGCCGGGAGTCGAGACCCAGTACTTC. It yields the protein CTSSHGPGVETQYF.